This is a list of T cell receptor beta chains from one sample in a study of cytomegalovirus exposure and HLA in healthy donors. Sequencing used immunoSEQ multiplex PCR; TCRdb keeps in-frame clones, though not all of them. The table includes around 140,000 clones, over 60% detected once. Material for sequencing was PBMCs. Receptor source: a woman aged 60-70 years in good health and CMV-seronegative. Both conserved end residues are part of each CDR3. A D gene is named only where the DNA matches it firmly. Not every row has a clone size; where given, it reads once, few, many or a size class.

v_gene,abundance,d_gene,len,j_gene,CDR3aa,CDR3nt
TRBV7-9,-,TRBD1,15,TRBJ2-2,CASSAAGTVFRELFF,TGTGCCAGCAGCGCAGCCGGGACAGTTTTTCGGGAGCTGTTTTTT
TRBV5-4,-,TRBD2,12,TRBJ2-5,CASSLAGTREYF,TGTGCCAGCAGCCTTGCAGGGACTAGGGAGTACTTC
TRBV7-2,-,TRBD1,16,TRBJ2-7,CASSLAWTGRTYEQYF,TGTGCCAGCAGCTTAGCTTGGACAGGTAGGACCTACGAGCAGTACTTC
TRBV19,-,TRBD1,15,TRBJ2-1,CASRFGQGVYNEQFF,TGTGCCAGTAGGTTCGGACAGGGGGTCTACAATGAGCAGTTCTTC
TRBV14,once,-,15,TRBJ2-7,CASSQESVPSYEQYF,TGTGCCAGCAGCCAAGAATCCGTCCCTTCCTACGAGCAGTACTTC
TRBV5-1,-,-,13,TRBJ1-1,CASSLGLNTEAFF,TGCGCCAGCAGCTTGGGACTAAACACTGAAGCTTTCTTT
TRBV4-1,-,-,19,TRBJ1-5,CASSPNQLPGQSSNQPQHF,TGCGCCAGCAGCCCCAACCAGCTACCGGGACAAAGTAGCAATCAGCCCCAGCATTTT
TRBV7-3,-,TRBD2,14,TRBJ2-3,CASSSGLDADTQYF,TGTGCCAGCAGCTCGGGACTAGACGCAGATACGCAGTATTTT
TRBV5-4,-,-,14,TRBJ1-1,CASSLDRAGTEAFF,TGTGCCAGCAGCTTGGACAGGGCGGGCACTGAAGCTTTCTTT
TRBV27,few,TRBD2,13,TRBJ2-7,CASSKAGGGEQYF,TGTGCCAGTTCCAAGGCGGGAGGGGGCGAGCAGTACTTC
TRBV7-3,-,-,13,TRBJ2-2,CASAQPGSGELFF,TGTGCCAGCGCACAGCCGGGAAGCGGGGAGCTGTTTTTT
TRBV5-1,-,TRBD1,14,TRBJ2-3,CASSLLDRGYTQYF,TGCGCCAGCAGCTTATTGGACAGGGGGTATACGCAGTATTTT
TRBV6-5,once,TRBD1,14,TRBJ1-1,CASTQHQGATEAFF,TGTGCCAGCACACAACATCAGGGGGCGACTGAAGCTTTCTTT
TRBV5-4,few,TRBD1,14,TRBJ1-1,CASSKGQGRTEAFF,TGTGCCAGCAGCAAGGGACAGGGGAGGACTGAAGCTTTCTTT
TRBV28,once,TRBD1,14,TRBJ1-1,CASSRTGFGTEAFF,TGTGCCAGCAGCCGGACAGGGTTTGGCACTGAAGCTTTCTTT
TRBV5-8,-,-,12,TRBJ2-3,CASSFTVDTQYF,TGTGCCAGCAGCTTCACGGTAGATACGCAGTATTTT
TRBV7-9,-,-,14,TRBJ1-5,CASALGGTNQPQHF,TGTGCCAGCGCCTTGGGGGGAACCAATCAGCCCCAGCATTTT
TRBV7-8,-,TRBD1,15,TRBJ2-2,CASSVGQGGAGELFF,TGTGCCAGCAGCGTCGGACAGGGGGGCGCCGGGGAGCTGTTTTTT
TRBV29-1,-,TRBD1,13,TRBJ2-7,CSVTGTVTYEQYF,TGCAGCGTTACCGGGACAGTTACCTACGAGCAGTACTTC
TRBV12-2,-,-,15,TRBJ2-7,CASRLARLAGDEQYF,TGTGCAAGTCGCTTAGCGCGGCTAGCGGGAGACGAGCAGTACTTC
TRBV28,-,TRBD1,14,TRBJ1-1,CASTQTGGFREAFF,TGTGCCAGCACCCAGACAGGGGGATTCCGGGAAGCTTTCTTT
TRBV11-3,-,-,14,TRBJ1-4,CASSRTRTGEKLFF,TGTGCCAGCAGCCGCACGCGTACCGGGGAAAAACTGTTTTTT
TRBV30,-,-,12,TRBJ2-5,CAWNTRGKTQYF,TGTGCCTGGAATACTAGAGGGAAGACCCAGTACTTC
TRBV15,-,-,13,TRBJ2-7,CATARGGGDEQYF,TGTGCCACGGCCCGAGGAGGGGGCGACGAGCAGTACTTC
TRBV10-3,few,TRBD2,16,TRBJ2-3,CAISESMKRGGDTQYF,TGTGCCATCAGTGAGTCGATGAAGCGGGGGGGAGATACGCAGTATTTT
TRBV19,once,TRBD1,14,TRBJ1-2,CASSGGQGGYGYTF,TGTGCCAGTAGTGGTGGACAGGGGGGCTATGGCTACACCTTC
TRBV10-2,-,TRBD1,13,TRBJ1-6,CASLGTGYSPLHF,TGCGCCAGCCTGGGGACAGGGTATTCACCCCTCCACTTT
TRBV7-6,-,-,13,TRBJ2-1,CASSPLQASEQFF,TGTGCCAGCAGCCCATTGCAGGCGAGTGAGCAGTTCTTC
TRBV5-6,-,-,12,TRBJ2-7,CASSWSEDEQYF,TGTGCCAGCAGCTGGTCGGAGGACGAGCAGTACTTC
TRBV2,-,-,14,TRBJ2-7,CASTVTTEAYEQYF,TGTGCCAGCACGGTGACTACCGAGGCCTACGAGCAGTACTTC
TRBV9,-,-,15,TRBJ1-4,CASSGQQGGVEKLFF,TGTGCCAGCAGCGGACAGCAAGGGGGGGTAGAAAAACTGTTTTTT
TRBV4-1,-,-,16,TRBJ1-5,CASSQGFGREAQPQHF,TGCGCCAGCAGCCAAGGTTTCGGCAGGGAAGCTCAGCCCCAGCATTTT
TRBV18,-,TRBD2,15,TRBJ2-1,CASSPLAGGPWEQFF,TGTGCCAGCTCACCATTAGCGGGAGGGCCTTGGGAGCAGTTCTTC
TRBV10-2,-,TRBD1,16,TRBJ1-2,CASPQGAIRASYGYTF,TGCGCCAGCCCACAGGGGGCGATAAGGGCCAGCTATGGCTACACCTTC
TRBV7-2,-,TRBD1,16,TRBJ1-6,CASSQQGTQNNSPLHF,TGTGCCAGCAGTCAACAGGGGACGCAGAATAATTCACCCCTCCACTTT
TRBV30,-,TRBD1,15,TRBJ2-2,CAWTYGTVNTGELFF,TGTGCCTGGACGTACGGGACAGTGAACACCGGGGAGCTGTTTTTT
TRBV9,-,-,14,TRBJ2-2,CASSVGGDTGELFF,TGTGCCAGCAGCGTAGGGGGGGACACCGGGGAGCTGTTTTTT
TRBV6-1,-,TRBD2,16,TRBJ2-7,CASSEELAGDTYEQYF,TGTGCCAGCAGTGAGGAGCTAGCGGGAGATACGTACGAGCAGTACTTC
TRBV5-4,-,TRBD2,15,TRBJ2-1,CASSTSGGGFNEQFF,TGTGCCAGCAGCACCAGCGGGGGCGGGTTCAATGAGCAGTTCTTC
TRBV5-1,-,-,16,TRBJ2-1,CASSAGRLGQDNEQFF,TGCGCCAGCAGCGCGGGACGACTAGGTCAGGACAATGAGCAGTTCTTC
TRBV7-2,few,-,14,TRBJ2-7,CASSFRVGSYEQYF,TGTGCCAGCAGCTTCCGGGTGGGCTCCTACGAGCAGTACTTC
TRBV5-1,-,-,13,TRBJ2-7,CASSYDGTYEQYF,TGCGCCAGCAGCTACGACGGGACCTACGAGCAGTACTTC
TRBV5-1,once,-,13,TRBJ2-3,CASRLQGTDTQYF,TGCGCCAGCAGACTACAGGGCACAGATACGCAGTATTTT
TRBV13,-,TRBD2,18,TRBJ2-2,CASSTPPGLAEYTGELFF,TGTGCCAGCAGCACCCCTCCGGGACTAGCGGAGTACACCGGGGAGCTGTTTTTT
TRBV9,-,-,14,TRBJ2-7,CASSEAGSNYEQYF,TGTGCCAGCAGCGAGGCGGGGAGCAACTACGAGCAGTACTTC
TRBV5-4,-,TRBD1,17,TRBJ1-6,CASSTRQGSSYNSPLHF,TGTGCCAGCAGCACGCGACAGGGAAGCTCCTATAATTCACCCCTCCACTTT
TRBV6-1,-,-,13,TRBJ1-2,CASSESQAGGYTF,TGTGCCAGCAGTGAGTCTCAGGCGGGAGGCTACACCTTC
TRBV5-8,-,-,13,TRBJ2-7,CASSLDRAYEQYF,TGTGCCAGCAGCTTGGACAGGGCATACGAGCAGTACTTC
TRBV6-1,-,-,13,TRBJ2-2,CASRPANTGELFF,TGTGCCAGCAGGCCAGCGAACACCGGGGAGCTGTTTTTT
TRBV9,-,TRBD2,15,TRBJ2-5,CASSFAGGRGETQYF,TGTGCCAGCAGCTTTGCGGGGGGGCGGGGGGAGACCCAGTACTTC
TRBV5-4,few,-,13,TRBJ2-1,CASRVDGYNEQFF,TGTGCCAGCAGAGTCGACGGGTACAATGAGCAGTTCTTC
TRBV9,-,TRBD1,15,TRBJ2-1,CASSVPGQGYNEQFF,TGTGCCAGCAGCGTTCCGGGACAGGGTTACAATGAGCAGTTCTTC
TRBV5-4,-,TRBD2,13,TRBJ2-3,CASSGLALDTQYF,TGTGCCAGCAGTGGACTAGCGTTAGATACGCAGTATTTT
TRBV7-9,-,-,14,TRBJ2-1,CASSLAGRVADPFF,TGTGCCAGCAGCTTAGCAGGGCGGGTTGCGGATCCGTTCTTC
TRBV6-1,-,TRBD1,13,TRBJ2-1,CASRQTGDDEQFF,TGTGCCAGCAGACAAACAGGGGACGATGAGCAGTTCTTC
TRBV5-4,-,-,15,TRBJ2-1,CASSGRDSTYNEQFF,TGTGCCAGCAGCGGGCGGGACTCTACCTACAATGAGCAGTTCTTC
TRBV28,-,-,16,TRBJ2-6,CASSLYGISGANVLTF,TGTGCCAGCAGTTTATACGGGATCTCTGGGGCCAACGTCCTGACTTTC
TRBV11-3,-,-,13,TRBJ2-5,CASSLALQETQYF,TGTGCCAGCAGCTTGGCTCTCCAAGAGACCCAGTACTTC
TRBV14,-,TRBD1,14,TRBJ1-1,CASSRQGDDTEAFF,TGTGCCAGCAGCAGACAGGGGGATGACACTGAAGCTTTCTTT